The T cell receptor (beta chain) described here comes from a study of OX40 agonist ivuxolimab in advanced cancers. Broader study findings: Researchers did not determine the expanded peripheral T cells' antigen specificity. The mean number of expanded clones was higher in CD8+ T cells than in CD4+.

Of note for this clone: Its antigen is currently unknown.

TCRdb's table, derived via immunoSEQ multiplex PCR, lists solely in-frame clones and lacks some. The sample has approximately 80,000 clones, around 90% seen once. In germline, CDR1 is MNHNY, CDR2 SVGAGI (reference sequence). This CDR3 is 16 amino acids long. The ends were cut back, 4 bases at V and 2 bases at J, with 17 bases in the middle. Sequences were derived from CD4+ or CD8+ T cells sorted from blood, sampled in a trial of the OX40 agonist ivuxolimab. The chain has TRBV6-6 and TRBJ1-1; weak D call: TRBD1 (6 bases). This receptor was taken from an adult with an advanced solid tumor such as melanoma, head and neck, liver or kidney cancer. CDR3 sequence (DNA): TGTGCCAGCAGTTTTCACCTTGGAGGGGGAAACACTGAAGCTTTCTTT. Its translation is CASSFHLGGGNTEAFF.